This T cell receptor beta chain was sequenced in a study of T cells in Graves' hyperthyroidism and ophthalmopathy. Across the study: Blood was drawn when the patient was first diagnosed and still untreated. General observations from the study: Most thyroid-expanded clonotypes above 0.001 were also found in blood. A model of 13 V-J features distinguished ophthalmopathy from stable hyperthyroidism.

Not enrolled were patients with uncontrolled infection, other autoimmune disease, pregnancy or lactation. Researchers took RNA transcripts and amplified the TCR beta CDR3 regions from them. Initially, a first-round RT-PCR of the TCR CDR3 employed the HTBI primer set. MiXCR was run by TCRdb on the multiplex PCR reads, yielding one entry per CDR3 protein. The sample has hundreds of thousands of distinct CDR3 sequences, about 20% seen once; the top ten hold over 45%. Note on this clonotype: Its target is unknown.

The specimen was blood. The receptor was derived from a man between 40 and 49 years old with Graves' ophthalmopathy.

DNA for the CDR3: TGTGCCAGCAGTTTATTCACAGGGCCCGACTATGGCTACACCTTC. Encoded protein: CASSLFTGPDYGYTF. This sequence joins TRBV27 and TRBJ1-2; D may be TRBD1 (6 bases). V dropped 1 base and J dropped 3 bases, with 12 bases sitting between them. Per germline, CDR1 MNHEY and CDR2 SMNVEV (reference sequence). The CDR3 totals 15 residues.